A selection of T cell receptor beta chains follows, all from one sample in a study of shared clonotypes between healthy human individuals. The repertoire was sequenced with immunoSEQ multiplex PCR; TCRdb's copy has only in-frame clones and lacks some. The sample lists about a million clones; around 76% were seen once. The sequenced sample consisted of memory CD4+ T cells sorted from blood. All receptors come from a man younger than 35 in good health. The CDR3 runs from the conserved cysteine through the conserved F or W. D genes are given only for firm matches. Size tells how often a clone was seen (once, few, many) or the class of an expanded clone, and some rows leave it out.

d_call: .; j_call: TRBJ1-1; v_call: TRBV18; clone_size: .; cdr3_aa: CASSLSRTEAFF; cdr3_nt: TGTGCCAGCTCCCTTTCGAGGACTGAAGCTTTCTTT
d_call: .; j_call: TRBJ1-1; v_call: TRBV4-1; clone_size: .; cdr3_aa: CASSPLGAGLLGAFF; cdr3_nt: TGCGCCAGCAGCCCCTTGGGGGCAGGGTTACTTGGAGCTTTCTTT
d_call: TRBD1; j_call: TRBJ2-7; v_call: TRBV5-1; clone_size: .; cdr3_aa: CASSLTDRVSYEQYF; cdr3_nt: TGCGCCAGCAGCCTGACGGACAGGGTCTCCTACGAGCAGTACTTC
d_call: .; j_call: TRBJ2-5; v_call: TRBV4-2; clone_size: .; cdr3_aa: CASSQPQGGETQYF; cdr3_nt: TGTGCCAGCAGCCAACCCCAGGGGGGGGAGACCCAGTACTTC
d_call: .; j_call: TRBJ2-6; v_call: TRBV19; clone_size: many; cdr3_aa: CASSIERATQRSSGANVLTF; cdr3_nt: TGTGCCAGTAGTATAGAAAGGGCCACCCAAAGGAGCTCTGGGGCCAACGTCCTGACTTTC
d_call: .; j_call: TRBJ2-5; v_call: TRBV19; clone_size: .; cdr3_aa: CASHGAHTGTNNQETQYF; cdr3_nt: TGTGCCAGTCACGGGGCCCACACAGGGACAAATAACCAAGAGACCCAGTACTTC
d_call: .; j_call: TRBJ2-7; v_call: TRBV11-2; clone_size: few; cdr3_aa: CASSRWGGGSYEQYF; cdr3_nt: TGTGCCAGCAGCCGGTGGGGGGGCGGTTCCTACGAGCAGTACTTC
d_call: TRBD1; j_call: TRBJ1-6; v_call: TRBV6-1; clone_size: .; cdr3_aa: CASSGPGQGLSPLHF; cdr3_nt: TGTGCCAGCAGTGGGCCGGGACAGGGTTTATCACCCCTCCACTTT
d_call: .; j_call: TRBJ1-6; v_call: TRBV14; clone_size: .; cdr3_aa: CASSQDGRDNSPLHF; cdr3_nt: TGTGCCAGCAGCCAAGATGGCAGGGATAATTCACCCCTCCACTTT
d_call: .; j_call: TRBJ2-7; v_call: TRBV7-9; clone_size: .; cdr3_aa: CASSLDTEQYF; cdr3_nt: TGTGCCAGCAGCTTGGACACCGAGCAGTACTTC
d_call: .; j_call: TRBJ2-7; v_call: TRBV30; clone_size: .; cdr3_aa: CAWKYGNYEQYF; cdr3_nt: TGTGCCTGGAAATACGGGAACTACGAGCAGTACTTC
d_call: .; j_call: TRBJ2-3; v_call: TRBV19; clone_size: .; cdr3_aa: CASSKGLSTDTQYF; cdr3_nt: TGTGCCAGTAGTAAAGGACTATCCACAGATACGCAGTATTTT
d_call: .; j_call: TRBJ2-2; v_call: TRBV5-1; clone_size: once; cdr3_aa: CASSSQGGNGELFF; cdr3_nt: TGCGCCAGCAGCTCCCAGGGGGGGAACGGGGAGCTGTTTTTT
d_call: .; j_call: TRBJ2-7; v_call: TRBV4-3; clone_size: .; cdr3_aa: CASSPGMEAGQQYF; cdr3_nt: TGCGCCAGCAGCCCCGGAATGGAGGCCGGACAGCAGTACTTC
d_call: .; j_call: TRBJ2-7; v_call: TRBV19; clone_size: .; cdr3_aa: CASSIGPGSTYEQYF; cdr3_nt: TGTGCCAGTAGTATCGGGCCGGGGTCAACCTACGAGCAGTACTTC
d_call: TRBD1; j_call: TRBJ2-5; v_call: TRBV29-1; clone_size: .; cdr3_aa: CSALRGTGFQETQYF; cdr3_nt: TGCAGCGCCCTACGAGGGACAGGGTTTCAAGAGACCCAGTACTTC
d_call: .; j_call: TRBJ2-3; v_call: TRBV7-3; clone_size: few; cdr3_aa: CASSLYPTGGTDTQYF; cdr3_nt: TGTGCCAGCAGCTTATACCCCACGGGGGGCACAGATACGCAGTATTTT
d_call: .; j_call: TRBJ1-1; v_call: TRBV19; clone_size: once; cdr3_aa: CASSTLTGKREAFF; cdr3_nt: TGTGCCAGTAGTACCCTAACAGGGAAGCGGGAAGCTTTCTTT
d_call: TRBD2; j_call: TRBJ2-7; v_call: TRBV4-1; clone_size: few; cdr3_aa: CASSQGLAGGTYEQYF; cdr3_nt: TGCGCCAGCAGCCAGGGACTAGCGGGAGGGACCTACGAGCAGTACTTC
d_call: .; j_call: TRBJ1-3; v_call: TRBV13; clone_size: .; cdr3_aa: CASSSDSPEAGNTIYF; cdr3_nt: TGTGCCAGCAGCTCAGACAGCCCGGAGGCTGGAAACACCATATATTTT
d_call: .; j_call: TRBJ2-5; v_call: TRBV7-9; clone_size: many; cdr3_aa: CASSFLTGVAQETQYF; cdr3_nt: TGTGCCAGCAGCTTCCTAACGGGAGTCGCGCAAGAGACCCAGTACTTC
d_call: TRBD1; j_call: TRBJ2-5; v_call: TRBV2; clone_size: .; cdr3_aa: CASSSDRVETQYF; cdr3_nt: TGTGCCAGCAGTTCCGACAGGGTTGAGACCCAGTACTTC
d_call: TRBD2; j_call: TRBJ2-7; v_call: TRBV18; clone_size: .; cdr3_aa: CASSPVGGNYEQYF; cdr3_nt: TGTGCCAGCTCACCGGTGGGGGGGAACTACGAGCAGTACTTC
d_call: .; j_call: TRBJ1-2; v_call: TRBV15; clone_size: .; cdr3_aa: CATSSDKGYTF; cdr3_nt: TGTGCCACCAGCTCGGACAAAGGCTACACCTTC
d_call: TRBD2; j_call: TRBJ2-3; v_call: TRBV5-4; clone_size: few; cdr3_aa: CASSSKTSGRVTDTQYF; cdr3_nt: TGTGCCAGCAGTAGCAAAACTAGCGGGAGGGTAACAGATACGCAGTATTTT
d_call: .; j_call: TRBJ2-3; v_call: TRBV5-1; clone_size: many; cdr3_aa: CASSSGDMSPTDTQYF; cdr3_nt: TGCGCCAGCAGCTCGGGGGATATGAGCCCAACAGATACGCAGTATTTT
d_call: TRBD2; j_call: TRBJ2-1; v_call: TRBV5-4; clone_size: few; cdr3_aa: CASSLTSGRTSGEQFF; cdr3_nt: TGTGCCAGCAGCTTGACTAGCGGGAGAACATCAGGGGAGCAGTTCTTC
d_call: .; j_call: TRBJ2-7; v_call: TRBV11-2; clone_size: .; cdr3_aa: CASSLDHLPGLGGYEQYF; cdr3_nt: TGTGCCAGCAGCTTAGATCACTTGCCGGGACTGGGGGGCTACGAGCAGTACTTC
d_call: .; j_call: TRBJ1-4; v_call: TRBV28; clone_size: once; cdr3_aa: CASRSNEKLFF; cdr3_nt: TGTGCCAGCAGGAGTAATGAAAAACTGTTTTTT
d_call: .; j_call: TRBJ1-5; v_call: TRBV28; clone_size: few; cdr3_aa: CASSLGTHSNQPQHF; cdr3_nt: TGTGCCAGCAGTTTGGGGACACATAGCAATCAGCCCCAGCATTTT
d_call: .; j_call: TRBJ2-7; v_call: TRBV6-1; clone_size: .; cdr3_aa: CASSVVYGSYEQYF; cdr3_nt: TGTGCCAGCAGTGTGGTATACGGTTCCTACGAGCAGTACTTC
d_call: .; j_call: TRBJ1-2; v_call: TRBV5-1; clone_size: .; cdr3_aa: CASSPGDEGGYTF; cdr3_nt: TGCGCCAGCAGCCCGGGGGACGAGGGTGGCTACACCTTC
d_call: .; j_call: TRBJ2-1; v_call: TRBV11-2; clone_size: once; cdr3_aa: CASSLLASSVNEQFF; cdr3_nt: TGTGCCAGCAGCTTACTGGCTAGCTCGGTCAATGAGCAGTTCTTC
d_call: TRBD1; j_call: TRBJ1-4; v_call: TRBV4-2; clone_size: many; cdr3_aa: CASSPSGTGNEKLFF; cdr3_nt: TGTGCCAGCAGCCCCTCCGGGACAGGGAATGAAAAACTGTTTTTT
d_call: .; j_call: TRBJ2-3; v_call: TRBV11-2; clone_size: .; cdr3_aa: CASSSLGAGTDTQYF; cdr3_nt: TGTGCCAGCAGCTCCCTTGGGGCCGGCACAGATACGCAGTATTTT
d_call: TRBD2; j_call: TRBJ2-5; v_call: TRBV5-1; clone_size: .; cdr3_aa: CASSLNPSGQETQYF; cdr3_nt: TGCGCCAGCAGCTTGAACCCTAGCGGCCAAGAGACCCAGTACTTC
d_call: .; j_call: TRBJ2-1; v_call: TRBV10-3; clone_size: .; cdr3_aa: CAISETGNPYNEQFF; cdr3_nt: TGTGCCATCAGTGAAACAGGGAATCCCTACAATGAGCAGTTCTTC
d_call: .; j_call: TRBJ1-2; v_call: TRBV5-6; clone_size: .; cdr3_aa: CASSLVSNANYGYTF; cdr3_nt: TGTGCCAGCAGCTTGGTCAGTAATGCTAACTATGGCTACACCTTC
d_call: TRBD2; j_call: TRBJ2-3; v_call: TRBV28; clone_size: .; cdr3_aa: CASSPTSGGRDTQYF; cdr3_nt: TGTGCCAGCAGTCCCACTAGCGGGGGCCGAGATACGCAGTATTTT